This passage covers 17 T cell receptor beta chains from one sample sequenced in a study of cytomegalovirus exposure and HLA in healthy donors (dated by TCRdb to 2017 to 2019). Library preparation employed the immunoSEQ multiplex PCR assay. Sourced from immuneACCESS, this table was stored by TCRdb with only in-frame sequences that have V and J called. A share of the clones is absent; for the studies checked, an unresolved V gene accounts for under half, and the remainder has no known explanation. Present in this sample are 120,000 or so clones, around 90% of which were seen just once. The top ten hold 1.5% to 2% of the sample. The sample taken for sequencing was PBMCs. The source is a woman between 18 and 30 years old in good health and CMV-seronegative.

This clone was recorded once. Here the CDR3 DNA reads TGTGCCAGCAGCTTTGGGGCGAACACTGAAGCTTTCTTT. It encodes CASSFGANTEAFF. V and J are TRBV5-6 and TRBJ1-1; tentative D call: TRBD1 (5 bases). V was shortened by 2 bases and J by 1 base, with 6 bases between the two germline ends. The germline gives CDR1 SGHDT, CDR2 YYEEEE. The CDR3 consists of 13 residues.

The J gene is TRBJ2-2, the V gene TRBV7-9; D is possibly TRBD2 (5 bases). The germline gives CDR1 SEHNR, CDR2 FQNEAQ (reference sequence). V lost 1 base to trimming and J lost 3 bases, with 12 bases between them. This CDR3 is built from 16 residues. The CDR3 coding sequence is TGTGCCAGCAGCTTAGTTGAGGGCCCTTACACCGGGGAGCTGTTTTTT. Its protein product is CASSLVEGPYTGELFF.

The chain couples TRBV11-2 to TRBJ1-2; TRBD1 is a possible D gene (6 bases). Trimming left V 7 bases short and J 4 bases short, with 22 bases between. The germline gives CDR1 SGHAT, CDR2 FQNNGV. This CDR3 has 16 amino acids. CDR3 DNA: TGTGCCAGCATTGCCGGGACACAGGCGCCCAGCTATGGCTACACCTTC. Protein sequence: CASIAGTQAPSYGYTF.

The V call is TRBV11-2, the J call TRBJ1-2, with TRBD1 as a possible D gene (6 bases). CDR3 length: 14 residues. Germline lookup yields CDR1 SGHAT and CDR2 FQNNGV. Trimming pared 2 bases from V and 3 bases from J, leaving 10 bases between. CDR3 protein: CASSLPWTDYGYTF. The CDR3, as DNA: TGTGCCAGCAGCTTACCATGGACAGACTATGGCTACACCTTC. Together with reference TRBV11-2 and TRBJ1-2, the CDR3 gives the full variable domain: EAGVAQSPRYKIIEKRQSVAFWCNPISGHATLYWYQQILGQGPKLLIQFQNNGVVDDSQLPKDRFSAERLKGVDSTLKIQPAKLEDSAVYLCASSLPWTDYGYTFGSGTRLTVV.

The V and J genes are TRBV10-3 and TRBJ2-1; 7 positions agree with TRBD2. V lost 5 bases and J lost 5; bases outside the gene matches: 12. The germline V gene has CDR1 ENHRY and CDR2 SYGVKD. The CDR3 totals 16 residues. The CDR3 DNA reads TGTGCCATCAGTCGCACGGGGCTAGCGGATAACAATGAGCAGTTCTTC. It translates to CAISRTGLADNNEQFF.

The rearrangement uses TRBV7-6 and TRBJ2-7; weak D call: TRBD1 (6 bases). The V gene's germline CDR1 is SGHVS and CDR2 FNYEAQ. The V end lost 0 bases, the J end lost 1 base, and 19 bases lay between the germline ends. The CDR3 loop spans 18 amino acids. The CDR3 protein is CASSLAVPRGPISYEQYF. DNA of the CDR3: TGTGCCAGCAGCTTAGCGGTCCCCAGGGGACCTATTTCCTACGAGCAGTACTTC.

This clone is a singleton in its sample. This sequence joins TRBV10-1 and TRBJ2-1, with D perhaps matching TRBD2 (7 bases). The germline V gene encodes CDR1 WNHNN and CDR2 SYGVQD (reference sequence). The CDR3 covers 17 residues. V was cut by 4 bases and J by 7 bases, with 23 bases left in between. CDR3 amino acids: CASSGGGQGRRGNEQFF. The CDR3 DNA follows: TGCGCCAGCAGTGGGGGGGGGCAGGGACGAAGGGGGAATGAGCAGTTCTTC.

V usage is TRBV14 and J usage is TRBJ2-3, with unresolved D. Germline V gene lookup returns CDR1 SGHDN and CDR2 FVKESK. V was trimmed by 0 bases and J by 1 base, leaving 14 bases between them. The CDR3 has 17 amino acids. DNA of the CDR3: TGTGCCAGCAGCCAAGATGAGTCAAACAGACGCACAGATACGCAGTATTTT. It encodes CASSQDESNRRTDTQYF.

This sequence joins TRBV30 and TRBJ2-7, with 10 bases identical to TRBD1. Per the germline V gene, CDR1 is GTSNPN and CDR2 is SVGIG (reference sequence). Unmatched junction bases numbered 4, after V lost 2 bases and J lost 6 bases. This CDR3 contains 13 residues. The CDR3 nucleotides are TGTGCCTGGAGTAAGGGACAGGGGACCGAGCAGTACTTC. Translated: CAWSKGQGTEQYF.

The rearrangement joins TRBV7-9 to TRBJ1-4; D is perhaps TRBD1 (5 bases). Germline V gene data show CDR1 as SEHNR and CDR2 as FQNEAQ (reference sequence). The CDR3 has 16 amino acids. Trimming took off 2 bases at V and 4 bases at J, with 14 bases between the two ends. CDR3 protein: CASSLLQTEINEKLFF. CDR3 DNA sequence: TGTGCCAGCAGCTTACTCCAGACAGAAATTAATGAAAAACTGTTTTTT.

The chain couples TRBV7-2 to TRBJ2-5; TRBD2 aligns across 7 bases. The V and J ends lost 5 bases and 1 base, in that order; junction bases with no gene match: 10. Per the germline V gene, CDR1 is SGHTA and CDR2 is FQGNSA. The CDR3 contains 16 residues. This CDR3 is CASSPPAGPFQETQYF. The CDR3 DNA reads TGTGCCAGCAGCCCCCCAGCGGGACCTTTCCAAGAGACCCAGTACTTC.

This chain links TRBV28 with TRBJ1-3; D remains ambiguous. With 5 bases removed from V and 11 bases from J, the gap between germline ends came to 13 bases. The length of the CDR3 is 12 residues. CDR1 is MDHEN, CDR2 SYDVKM, per germline. The CDR3 DNA reads as TGTGCCAGCAGTGCAGACGGGAGGGCCATATATTTT. Encoded protein: CASSADGRAIYF.

This clone was observed once. The J gene is TRBJ2-7, the V gene TRBV21-1; no DNA check was done on the table's D call, TRBD1. TRBV21-1 is deemed a pseudogene. This CDR3 comprises 13 residues. In DNA, the CDR3 is TGTGCCAGGACAGGGGCACCCTCCTACGAGCAGTACTTC. Its translation is CARTGAPSYEQYF.

This chain links TRBV7-9 with TRBJ2-3, with 15 bases lining up with TRBD2. There are 17 residues in the CDR3. The germline V gene has CDR1 SEHNR and CDR2 FQNEAQ (reference sequence). Trimming at V came to 3 bases and at J to 2 bases, leaving 3 bases not matched to a gene. The CDR3 DNA reads as TGTGCCAGCAGCTTCGGACTAGCGGGAGGGTACACAGATACGCAGTATTTT. Protein: CASSFGLAGGYTDTQYF.

This chain connects TRBV2 to TRBJ2-1; perhaps TRBD2 as D (7 bases). Between the trimmed V and J ends, which lost 1 base and 6 bases, there was a span of 16 bases. In germline, CDR1 is SNHLY, CDR2 FYNNEI. The CDR3 has 16 residues. This chain's CDR3 is CASSEVSRGGRNEQFF. For the CDR3, the DNA is TGTGCCAGCAGTGAAGTATCGAGGGGGGGCCGCAATGAGCAGTTCTTC.

V and J are TRBV5-1 and TRBJ1-1; a weak D match, TRBD1 (6 bases). With 5 bases removed from V and 0 bases from J, the gap between germline ends came to 11 bases. CDR3 length equals 14 residues. CDR1 SGHRS and CDR2 YFSETQ come from the germline V gene. The CDR3 bases are TGCGCCAGCAGACCGGACAGCATGAACACTGAAGCTTTCTTT. Translating gives CASRPDSMNTEAFF.

The V and J genes are TRBV7-2 and TRBJ2-7; 13 bases line up with TRBD2. Germline CDR1 is SGHTA and CDR2 is FQGNSA. The CDR3 sequence is 16 residues long. V lost 0 bases and J lost 7; bases outside the gene matches: 6. The CDR3 nucleotides are TGTGCCAGCAGCTTAGCTGTACTAGCGGGAGGGGGAGAGCAGTACTTC. Encoded protein: CASSLAVLAGGGEQYF.